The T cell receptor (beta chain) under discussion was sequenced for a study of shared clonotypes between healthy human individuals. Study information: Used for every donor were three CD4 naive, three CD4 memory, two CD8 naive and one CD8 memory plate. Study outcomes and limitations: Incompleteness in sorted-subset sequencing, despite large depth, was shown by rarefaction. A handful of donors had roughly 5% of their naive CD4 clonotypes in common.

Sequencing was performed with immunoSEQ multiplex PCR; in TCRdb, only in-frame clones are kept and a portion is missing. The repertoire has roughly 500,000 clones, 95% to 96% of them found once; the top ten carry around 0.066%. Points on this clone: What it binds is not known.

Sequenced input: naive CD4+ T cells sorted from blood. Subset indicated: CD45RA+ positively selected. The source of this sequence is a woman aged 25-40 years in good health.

CDR3 nucleotides: TGTGCCAGCACCACCCCGGGACAGCTTTCGTTCAGAGCTTTCTTT. Encoded protein: CASTTPGQLSFRAFF. V usage is TRBV28 and J usage is TRBJ1-1, with TRBD1 matching over 7 bases. Unmatched junction bases numbered 18, after V lost 7 bases and J lost 10 bases. Germline V gene data show CDR1 as MDHEN and CDR2 as SYDVKM. This CDR3 contains 15 residues.